This T cell receptor (beta chain) was identified during a study of shared clonotypes between healthy human individuals (TCRdb year 2020). In terms of the full investigation: The cohort included three men and a couple of women between 18 and 49 years of age. For each donor, three plates each were used for CD4 naive and CD4 memory, two plates were used for CD8 naive, and one plate was used for CD8 memory. To estimate repertoire size and how much clonotype sharing occurs between individuals, the study deeply sequenced the blood TCR repertoires of several healthy adults. To increase sequencing depth and limit assay-specific biases, different laboratories used diverse techniques to prepare libraries and sequence TCR repertoires. Leukapheresis yielded between about 0.85 and 9.5 billion PBMCs per donor. What the work shows at the level of the full study, not this receptor alone: When several donors were compared, the shared fraction of clonotypes was around 4.6% for naive CD4, approximately 3.5% for naive CD8, 2% to 2.5% for memory CD4, and less than 0.5% for memory CD8. Naive subsets generally had larger estimated clonotype richness than memory subsets did. Only blood was sampled, and tissue TCR repertoires likely differ from those in blood. Rarefaction of sorted-subset datasets indicated incomplete sequencing despite the large sequencing depth. Higher generation probabilities were observed for clonotypes shared by all four sorted-subset donors than for non-shared clonotypes. Based on pairwise subsampling, the degree of clonotype sharing among donors was expected to be affected by sequencing depth. Because the study included a small number of donors, the genetic and exposure-history diversity represented was limited.

V lost 2 bases and J lost 5 bases; the stretch between them is 10 bases long. CDR1 and CDR2, looked up from the germline V gene, are SGDLS and YYNGEE. The cysteine opens and the phenylalanine closes a CDR3 of 14 amino acids. This entry keeps only the CDR3 DNA: 42 bases, framed from base 1. The donors were healthy, HIV-negative adults with no recently reported acute infections or vaccinations. Every donor was a Caucasian adult living in Nashville, Tennessee, USA. CD4+ T cells were enriched by magnetic negative selection; naive cells were then positively selected on CD45RA, and the negative fraction formed the memory subset. Blood was obtained by leukapheresis, after which PBMCs were separated by Ficoll-Histopaque density gradient centrifugation and cryopreserved in liquid nitrogen vapor phase. Purity and quantity of every magnetically sorted T cell population were checked by analytical flow cytometry. Genomic DNA was isolated from every sorted fraction and measured by UV absorbance on a Nanodrop 2000c.

TCR CDR3 regions were amplified from genomic DNA by multiplex PCR using the deep immunoSEQ assay. For each cell subset, the extracted genomic DNA was distributed evenly across all wells of several immunoSEQ 96-well plates, and each plate served as one replicate. For sorted subsets, each replicate PCR was loaded with 200 ng genomic DNA, equivalent to 30,000 or so T cell genomes. Purified libraries were quantified with a Qubit 3.0 fluorometer, sized on a Bioanalyzer 2100, and re-quantified with the KAPA Library Quantification kit. Every immunoSEQ 96-well plate was sequenced on a separate single-read 150-cycle Illumina NextSeq 550 flow cell. The study's processing was this. Because only junctional sequences without quality scores were contained in the immunoSEQ output, filtering matching that applied to full-length reads could not be performed. Sequences were annotated with PyIR, a Python wrapper for IgBLAST v1.9, and V/J genes and CDR3 were assigned using IMGT germline references. Reads were filtered out if the reads had weak V/J assignments (E-value above 1e-6), no CDR3, stop codons, out-of-frame junctions, or ambiguous translated residues. V3J clonotypes were defined as sequences sharing an identical inferred V gene, J gene, and CDR3 amino acid sequence. Percentage overlap between repertoires was computed as shared unique clonotypes divided by the size of the smaller repertoire. Richness of each repertoire was evaluated using RTK rarefaction, the Chao1 estimator, and Recon v2.1 estimates of unobserved clonotypes. Generation probabilities for all TCRbeta clonotypes obtained by the gDNA method from a handful of donors were computed using OLGA. TCRdb re-hosts the immuneACCESS table, in-frame sequences only. Its copies lack some clones; in the studies checked, an unresolved V gene accounts for under half of them, and the cause for the rest is not known. That table supplies the V and J calls and clone size; D and trimming were determined from the DNA. The sample table records approximately 2.3 million clones; 85% to 95% of these occur just once. Together, the top ten hold about 0.41% of the sample.

Notes on this clone: What antigen it recognizes has not been identified. Base qualities are not provided; no much larger clone lies one nucleotide away.

Sample: naive CD4+ T cells from PBMCs. Reading the label with the study, this specimen's cell subset or site is: CD45RA+ positively selected. The clonotype originates from a man in his late teens or twenties in good health. Some clones in this sample may be carry-over from other donors' samples. This receptor chain uses TRBV9 and TRBJ2-2; the D region may be TRBD1 or TRBD2, each matching 5 bases equally. Here the CDR3 is given as CASSVAWGTGELFF. Read as DNA, the sequence is TGTGCCAGCAGCGTTGCTTGGGGGACCGGGGAGCTGTTTTTT.